This TCR beta chain was identified in a study of blood T cell repertoires in COVID-19. Whole-study context: From T cells, B-cell-depleted T cells, or PBMCs came the material, which was cDNA or gDNA.

Sequencing was performed with immunoSEQ multiplex PCR; in TCRdb, only in-frame clones are kept and a portion is missing. The table records approximately 60,000 clones, 85% of them present only once. The trim removed 2 bases at V and 2 bases at J, leaving 10 bases unmatched. Germline-derived CDR1 and CDR2 are KGHSH and LQKENI. This CDR3 is built from 19 residues. V gene TRBV18 combines with J gene TRBJ2-3; TRBD2 aligns across 13 bases. Source material: peripheral blood. The sequence came from a human donor in a cohort sampled during active COVID-19. CDR3 sequence: CASSPRTSGGSVSTDTQYF. CDR3 DNA: TGTGCCAGCTCACCAAGGACTAGCGGGGGATCGGTTTCCACAGATACGCAGTATTTT. Full variable domain (missing parts from reference TRBV18 and TRBJ2-3): NAGVMQNPRHLVRRRGQEARLRCSPMKGHSHVYWYRQLPEEGLKFMVYLQKENIIDESGMPKERFSAEFPKEGPSILRIQQVVRGDSAAYFCASSPRTSGGSVSTDTQYFGPGTRLTVL.